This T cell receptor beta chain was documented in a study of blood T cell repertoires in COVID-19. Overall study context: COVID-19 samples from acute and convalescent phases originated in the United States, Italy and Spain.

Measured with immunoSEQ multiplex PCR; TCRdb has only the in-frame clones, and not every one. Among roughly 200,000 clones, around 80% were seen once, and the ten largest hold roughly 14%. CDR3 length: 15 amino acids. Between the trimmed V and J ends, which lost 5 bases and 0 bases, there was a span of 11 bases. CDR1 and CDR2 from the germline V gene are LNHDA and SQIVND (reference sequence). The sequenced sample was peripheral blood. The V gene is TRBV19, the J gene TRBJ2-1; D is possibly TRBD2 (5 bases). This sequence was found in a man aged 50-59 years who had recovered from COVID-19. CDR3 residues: CASSWSGNSYNEQFF. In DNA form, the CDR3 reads TGTGCCAGTAGTTGGAGCGGCAACTCCTACAATGAGCAGTTCTTC.